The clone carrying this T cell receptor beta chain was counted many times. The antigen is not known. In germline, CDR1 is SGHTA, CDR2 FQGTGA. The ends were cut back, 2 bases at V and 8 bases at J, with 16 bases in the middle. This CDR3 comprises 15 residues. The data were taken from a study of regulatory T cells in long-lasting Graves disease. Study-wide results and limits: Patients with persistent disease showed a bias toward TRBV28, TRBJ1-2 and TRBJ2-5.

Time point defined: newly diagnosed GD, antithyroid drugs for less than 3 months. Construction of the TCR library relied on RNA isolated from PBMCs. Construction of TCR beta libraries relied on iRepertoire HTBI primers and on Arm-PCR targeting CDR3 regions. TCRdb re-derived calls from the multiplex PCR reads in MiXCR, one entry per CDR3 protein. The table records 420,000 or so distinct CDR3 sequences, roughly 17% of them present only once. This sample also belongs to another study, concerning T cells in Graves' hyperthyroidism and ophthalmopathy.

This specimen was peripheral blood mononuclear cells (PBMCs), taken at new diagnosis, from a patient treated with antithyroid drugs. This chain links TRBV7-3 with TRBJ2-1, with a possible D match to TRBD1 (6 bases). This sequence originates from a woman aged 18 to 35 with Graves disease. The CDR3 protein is CASSLQGSLADEQFF. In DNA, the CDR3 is TGTGCCAGCAGCTTACAGGGGAGTCTAGCCGATGAGCAGTTCTTC.